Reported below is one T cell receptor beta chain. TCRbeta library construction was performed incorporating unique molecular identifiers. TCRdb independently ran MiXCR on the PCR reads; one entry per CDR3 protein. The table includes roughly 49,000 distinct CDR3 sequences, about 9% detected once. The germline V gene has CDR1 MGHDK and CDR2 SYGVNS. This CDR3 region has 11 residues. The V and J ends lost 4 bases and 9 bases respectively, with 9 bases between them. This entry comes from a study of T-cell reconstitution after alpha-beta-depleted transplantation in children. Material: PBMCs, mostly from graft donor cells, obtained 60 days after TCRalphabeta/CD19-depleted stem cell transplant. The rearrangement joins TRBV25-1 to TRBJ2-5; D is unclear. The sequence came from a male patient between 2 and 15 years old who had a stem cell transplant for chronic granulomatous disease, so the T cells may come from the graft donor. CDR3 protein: CASSAKLAQYF. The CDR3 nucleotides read TGTGCCAGCAGTGCGAAGCTGGCCCAGTACTTC.